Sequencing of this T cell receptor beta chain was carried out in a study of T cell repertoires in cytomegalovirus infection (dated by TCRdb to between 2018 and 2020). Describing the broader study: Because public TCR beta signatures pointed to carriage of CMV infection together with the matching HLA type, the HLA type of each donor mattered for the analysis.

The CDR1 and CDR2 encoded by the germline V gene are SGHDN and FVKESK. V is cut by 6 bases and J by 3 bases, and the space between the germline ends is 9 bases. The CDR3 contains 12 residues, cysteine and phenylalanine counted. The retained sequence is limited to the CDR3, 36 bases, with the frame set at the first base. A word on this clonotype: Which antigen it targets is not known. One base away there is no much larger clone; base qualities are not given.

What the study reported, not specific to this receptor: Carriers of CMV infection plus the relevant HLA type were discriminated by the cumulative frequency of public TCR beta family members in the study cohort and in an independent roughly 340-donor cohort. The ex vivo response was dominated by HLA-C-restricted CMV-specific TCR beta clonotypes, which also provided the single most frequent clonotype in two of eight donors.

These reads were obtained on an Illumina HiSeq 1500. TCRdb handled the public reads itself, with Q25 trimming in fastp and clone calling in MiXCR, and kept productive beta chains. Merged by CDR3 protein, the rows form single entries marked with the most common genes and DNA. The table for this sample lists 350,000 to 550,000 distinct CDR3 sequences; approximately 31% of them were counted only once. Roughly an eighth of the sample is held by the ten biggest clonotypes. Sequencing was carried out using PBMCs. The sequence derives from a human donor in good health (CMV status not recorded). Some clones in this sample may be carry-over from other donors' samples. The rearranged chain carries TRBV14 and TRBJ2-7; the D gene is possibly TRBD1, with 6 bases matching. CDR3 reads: CASSQGFYEQYF. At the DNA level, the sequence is TGTGCCAGCAGTCAGGGGTTCTACGAGCAGTACTTC.